Each of the 5 T cell receptor beta chains below was sequenced from the same sample in a study of shared clonotypes between healthy human individuals. Assay: immunoSEQ multiplex PCR; the TCRdb copy retains only in-frame clones and omits some. The table lists about 2.4 million clones, more than 85% of them singletons, with about 0.39% in the top ten. The sequenced material came from naive CD4+ T cells from PBMCs. Described subset: CD45RA+ positively selected. These receptors came from a man younger than 30 in good health. Some clones in this sample may be carry-over from other donors' samples.

The gene calls are TRBV15 and TRBJ2-1; no definite D call. Germline lookup yields CDR1 LNHNV and CDR2 YYDKDF (reference sequence). Trimming took 1 base from V and 3 from J, leaving 13 bases between them. The CDR3 is made up of 16 amino acids. CDR3 nucleotides: TGTGCCACCAGCAGAGCGCCAGCAGGCCTCTACAATGAGCAGTTCTTC. Translation: CATSRAPAGLYNEQFF.

The chain couples TRBV9 to TRBJ1-2; D uncertain. Germline V lookup: CDR1 SGDLS, CDR2 YYNGEE. CDR3 length: 14 residues. V lost 2 bases to trimming and J lost 4 bases, with 12 bases between them. CDR3 sequence: CASSVMEGSYGYTF. The CDR3, as DNA: TGTGCCAGCAGCGTCATGGAGGGAAGCTATGGCTACACCTTC.

The chain employs TRBV6-6 and TRBJ2-7; D is possibly TRBD1 (5 bases). Germline lookup yields CDR1 MNHNY and CDR2 SVGAGI (reference sequence). The V gene lost 0 bases and the J gene lost 1 base, with 7 bases spanning the gap. The length of the CDR3 is 14 residues. The CDR3 reads CASSYSTVSYEQYF. The CDR3 nucleotides are TGTGCCAGCAGTTACTCGACAGTTTCCTACGAGCAGTACTTC.

The chain links TRBV10-3 to TRBJ2-7, with a possible D match to TRBD1 (5 bases). The germline CDR1 and CDR2 sequences are ENHRY and SYGVKD. Between the trimmed V and J ends, which lost 3 bases and 3 bases, there was a span of 12 bases. The CDR3 is 14 residues long. CDR3 DNA: TGTGCCATCAGTGATCCTGACAGCAACTACGAGCAGTACTTC. Its translation: CAISDPDSNYEQYF.

This clone has a single count. The chain uses TRBV11-2 and TRBJ2-3, with TRBD2 identical over 13 bases. The V gene's germline CDR1 is SGHAT and CDR2 FQNNGV. J was trimmed by 1 base and V by 5 bases; bases with no gene match: 3. CDR3 length: 16 residues. For the CDR3, the DNA is TGTGCCAGCAGCGCAGGACTAGCGGGAGGCACAGATACGCAGTATTTT. This translates into CASSAGLAGGTDTQYF.